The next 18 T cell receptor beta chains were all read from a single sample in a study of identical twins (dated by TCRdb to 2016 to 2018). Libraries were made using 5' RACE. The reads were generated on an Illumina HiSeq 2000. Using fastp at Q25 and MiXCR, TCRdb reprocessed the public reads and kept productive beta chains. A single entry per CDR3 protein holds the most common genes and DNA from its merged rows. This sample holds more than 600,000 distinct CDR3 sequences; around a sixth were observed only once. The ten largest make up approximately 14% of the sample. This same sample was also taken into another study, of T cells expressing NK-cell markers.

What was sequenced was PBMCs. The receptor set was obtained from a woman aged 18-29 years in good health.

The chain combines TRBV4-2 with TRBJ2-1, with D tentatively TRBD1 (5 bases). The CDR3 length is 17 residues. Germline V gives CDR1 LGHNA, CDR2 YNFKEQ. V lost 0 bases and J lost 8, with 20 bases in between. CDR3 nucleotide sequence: TGTGCCAGCAGCCAAGAAGTCGGCGGTAGGGGCCTTTATGAGCAGTTCTTC. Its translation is CASSQEVGGRGLYEQFF.

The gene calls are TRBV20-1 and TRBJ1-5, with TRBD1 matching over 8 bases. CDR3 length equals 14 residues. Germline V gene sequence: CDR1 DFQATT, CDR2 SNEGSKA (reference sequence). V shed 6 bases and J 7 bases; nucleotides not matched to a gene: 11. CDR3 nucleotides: TGCAGTGCGCGGACAGGGCAGGCCGGCCAGCCCCAGCATTTT. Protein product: CSARTGQAGQPQHF.

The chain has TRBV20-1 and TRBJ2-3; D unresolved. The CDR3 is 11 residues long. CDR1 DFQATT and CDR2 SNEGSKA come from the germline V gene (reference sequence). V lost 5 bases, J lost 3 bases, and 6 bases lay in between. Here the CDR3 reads CSARKTDTQYF. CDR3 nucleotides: TGCAGTGCTCGCAAAACAGATACGCAGTATTTT.

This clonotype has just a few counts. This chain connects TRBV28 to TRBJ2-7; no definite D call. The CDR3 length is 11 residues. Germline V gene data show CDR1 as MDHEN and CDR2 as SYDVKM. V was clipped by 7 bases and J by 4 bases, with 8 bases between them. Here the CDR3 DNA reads TGTGCCAGCACCAGTCTGTACGAGCAGTACTTC. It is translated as CASTSLYEQYF.

The CDR3 loop is CASSSKSFYNEQFF. The CDR3 DNA is TGTGCCAGCAGCTCGAAGAGTTTTTACAATGAGCAGTTCTTC. The chain is built from TRBV5-6 and TRBJ2-1, with unresolved D. V was trimmed by 3 bases and J by 4 bases, leaving 11 bases between them. CDR3 length equals 14 residues. CDR1 is SGHDT and CDR2 is YYEEEE in the germline V gene.

This chain's CDR3 is CASSFSPRAEAFF. The CDR3, as DNA: TGTGCCAGCAGTTTTAGCCCGCGGGCTGAAGCTTTCTTT. The V and J genes are TRBV12-3 or TRBV12-4 and TRBJ1-1; no clear D gene. The CDR3 covers 13 residues. V lost 3 bases, J lost 6 bases, and 11 bases lay in between.

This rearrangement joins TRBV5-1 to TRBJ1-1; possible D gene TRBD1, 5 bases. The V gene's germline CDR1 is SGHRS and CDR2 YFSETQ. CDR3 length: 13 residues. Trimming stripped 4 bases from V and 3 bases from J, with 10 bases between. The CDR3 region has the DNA TGCGCCAGCAGCGGGGGTGAAGACACTGAAGCTTTCTTT. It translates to CASSGGEDTEAFF.

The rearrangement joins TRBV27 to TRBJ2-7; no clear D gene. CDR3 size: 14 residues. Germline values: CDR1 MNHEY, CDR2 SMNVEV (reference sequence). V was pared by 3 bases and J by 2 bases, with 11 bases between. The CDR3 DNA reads TGTGCCAGCAGTTTTTTGGTGGCGGCCTACGAGCAGTACTTC. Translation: CASSFLVAAYEQYF.

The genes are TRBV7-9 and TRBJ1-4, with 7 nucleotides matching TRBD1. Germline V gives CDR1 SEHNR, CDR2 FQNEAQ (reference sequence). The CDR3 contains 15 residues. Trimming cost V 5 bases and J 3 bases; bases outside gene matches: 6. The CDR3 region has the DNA TGTGCCAGCAGCGCGGGACAGAGCCCTAATGAAAAACTGTTTTTT. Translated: CASSAGQSPNEKLFF. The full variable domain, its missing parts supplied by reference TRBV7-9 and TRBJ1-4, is DTGVSQNPRHKITKRGQNVTFRCDPISEHNRLYWYRQTLGQGPEFLTYFQNEAQLEKSRLLSDRFSAERPKGSFSTLEIQRTEQGDSAMYLCASSAGQSPNEKLFFGSGTQLSVL.

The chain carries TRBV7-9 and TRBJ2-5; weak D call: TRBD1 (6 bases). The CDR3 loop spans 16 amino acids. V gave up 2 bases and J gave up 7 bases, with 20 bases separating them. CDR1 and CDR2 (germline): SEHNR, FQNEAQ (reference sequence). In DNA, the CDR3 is TGTGCCAGCAGCTTAATAAGGGACAACAAAATGAGGACCCAGTACTTC. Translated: CASSLIRDNKMRTQYF.

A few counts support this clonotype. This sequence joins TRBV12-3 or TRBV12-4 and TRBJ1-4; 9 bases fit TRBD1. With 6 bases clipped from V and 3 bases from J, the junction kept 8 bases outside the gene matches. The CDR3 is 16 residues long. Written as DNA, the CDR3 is TGTGCCAGCAGGGCGGGACAGGGAGTGGCTAATGAAAAACTGTTTTTT. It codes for CASRAGQGVANEKLFF.

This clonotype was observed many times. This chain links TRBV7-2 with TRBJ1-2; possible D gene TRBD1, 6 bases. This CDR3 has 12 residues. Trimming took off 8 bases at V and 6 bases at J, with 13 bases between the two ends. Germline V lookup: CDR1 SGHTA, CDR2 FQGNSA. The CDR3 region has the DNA TGTGCCAGCCGCAGGACAGAGGATGGCTACACCTTC. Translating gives CASRRTEDGYTF.

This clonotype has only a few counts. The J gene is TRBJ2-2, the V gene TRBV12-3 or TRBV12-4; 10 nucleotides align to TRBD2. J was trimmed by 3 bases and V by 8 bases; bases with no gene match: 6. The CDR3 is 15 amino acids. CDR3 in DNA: TGTGCCAGCCTGATAGCGGGAGGTTACACCGGGGAGCTGTTTTTT. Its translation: CASLIAGGYTGELFF.

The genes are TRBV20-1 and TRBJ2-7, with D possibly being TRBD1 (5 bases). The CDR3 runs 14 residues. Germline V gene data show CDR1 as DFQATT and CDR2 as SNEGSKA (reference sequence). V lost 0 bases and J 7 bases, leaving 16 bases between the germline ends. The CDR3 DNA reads TGCAGTGCTAGAGATCAAAGGGGCCTGGGAGAGCAGTACTTC. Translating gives CSARDQRGLGEQYF.

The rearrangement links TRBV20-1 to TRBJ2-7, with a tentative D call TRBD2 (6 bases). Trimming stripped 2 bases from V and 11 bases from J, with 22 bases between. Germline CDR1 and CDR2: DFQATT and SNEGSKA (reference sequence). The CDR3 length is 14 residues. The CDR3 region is CSARRLKSGLAEYF. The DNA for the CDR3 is TGCAGTGCTAGACGACTAAAATCGGGACTCGCGGAGTACTTC.

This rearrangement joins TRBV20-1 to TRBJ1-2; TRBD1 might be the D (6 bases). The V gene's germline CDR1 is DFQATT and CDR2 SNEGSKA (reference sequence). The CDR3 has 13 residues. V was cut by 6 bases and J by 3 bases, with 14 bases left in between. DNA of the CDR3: TGCAGTGCCACGCGGACAGATCACTATGGCTACACCTTC. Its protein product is CSATRTDHYGYTF.

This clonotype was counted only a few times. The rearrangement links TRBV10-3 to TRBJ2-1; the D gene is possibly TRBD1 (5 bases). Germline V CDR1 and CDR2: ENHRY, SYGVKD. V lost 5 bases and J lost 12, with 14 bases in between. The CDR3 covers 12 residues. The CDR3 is CAISLGPVGQFF. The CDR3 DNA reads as TGTGCCATCAGTCTGGGGCCAGTCGGGCAGTTCTTC.

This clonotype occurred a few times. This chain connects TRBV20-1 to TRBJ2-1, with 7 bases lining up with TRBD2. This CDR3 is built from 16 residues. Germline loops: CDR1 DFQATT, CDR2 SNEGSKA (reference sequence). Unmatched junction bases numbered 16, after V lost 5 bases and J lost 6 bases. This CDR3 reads CSAPHRGVRLGNEQFF. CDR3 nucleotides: TGCAGTGCTCCCCACCGGGGGGTTCGTCTTGGCAATGAGCAGTTCTTC.